This T cell receptor (beta chain) was retrieved from a study of CD8 T cells in ankylosing spondylitis. Study conclusions and caveats: For ankylosing spondylitis blood, a TCR beta motif of 7 or 8 highly homologous variants appeared characteristic. Some of these motif variants have turned up before, in reports on reactive arthritis synovial fluid and blood.

This CDR3 spans 14 amino acids. CDR1 SGHTA and CDR2 FQGNSA come from the germline V gene. About this clonotype: No antigen is known for it. A read error is possible here, since a much larger clone lies one base away.

MiXCR, applied by TCRdb to the 5' RACE reads, yields one record per CDR3 protein. The table has around 180,000 distinct CDR3 sequences, 10% to 15% seen once. The specimen sequenced was blood, either unsorted or a sorted T cell fraction (not recorded which). J is TRBJ2-5 and V is TRBV7-2; a possible D gene is TRBD2 (6 bases). The source of this sequence is a female donor with ankylosing spondylitis or in good health (not recorded which). CDR3 sequence (DNA): TGTGCCAACAGCCCCCGGGGCAGCGGGGAGACCCAGTACTTC. Its translation is CANSPRGSGETQYF.